Below are 25 T cell receptor beta chains sequenced from a single sample in a study of identifying expanded T cells in peripheral blood. Sequencing was performed with immunoSEQ multiplex PCR; in TCRdb, only in-frame clones are kept and a portion is missing. This table has tens of thousands of clones, 84% appearing once. The sequenced sample was blood. All receptors come from a person between 18 and 75 years old in good health.

This clone is a singleton in its sample. As DNA, the CDR3 is TGCGCCAGCAGTGGGACCAGGGTGGGCCAAGAGACCCAGTACTTC. This codes for CASSGTRVGQETQYF. The chain combines TRBV10-1 with TRBJ2-5, with TRBD1 as a possible D gene (5 bases). This CDR3 spans 15 amino acids. Between the trimmed V and J ends, which lost 4 bases and 1 base, there was a span of 13 bases. Germline V CDR1 and CDR2: WNHNN, SYGVQD (reference sequence).

The rearrangement links TRBV6-4 to TRBJ1-1; D uncertain. This CDR3 region has 13 residues. Germline values: CDR1 MRHNA, CDR2 SNTAGT. V gave up 8 bases and J gave up 4 bases, with 14 bases separating them. The CDR3 loop is CASAKEGGTEAFF. The CDR3 region has the DNA TGTGCCAGCGCAAAGGAGGGCGGCACTGAAGCTTTCTTT.

Here the CDR3 reads CASSLPGREAFF. CDR3 in DNA: TGCGCCAGCAGCCTACCTGGGCGGGAGGCGTTCTTC. This chain links TRBV5-1 with TRBJ2-1, with 8 bases matching TRBD2. This CDR3 has 12 amino acids. Trimming at V came to 4 bases and at J to 15 bases, leaving 9 bases not matched to a gene. CDR1 is SGHRS, CDR2 YFSETQ, per germline.

CDR3 in amino acids: CASSVGLASDTQYF. The CDR3 DNA reads TGCGCCAGCAGCGTCGGACTAGCCTCAGATACGCAGTATTTT. The chain couples TRBV5-1 to TRBJ2-3; 8 bases fit TRBD2. V was clipped by 4 bases and J by 4 bases; unmatched bases: 5. This CDR3 has 14 amino acids. The germline CDR1 and CDR2 sequences are SGHRS and YFSETQ. Combining the CDR3 with reference TRBV5-1 and TRBJ2-3 gives the whole variable domain KAGVTQTPRYLIKTRGQQVTLSCSPISGHRSVSWYQQTPGQGLQFLFEYFSETQRNKGNFPGRFSGRQFSNSRSEMNVSTLELGDSALYLCASSVGLASDTQYFGPGTRLTVL.

This clone was found a few times. This chain joins TRBV19 and TRBJ2-2; either TRBD1 or TRBD2 may fit D (5 bases each). Trimming took off 5 bases at V and 1 base at J, with 8 bases between the two ends. There are 14 residues in the CDR3. The germline CDR1 and CDR2 sequences are LNHDA and SQIVND (reference sequence). CDR3 in amino acids: CASSGTGNTGELFF. DNA of the CDR3: TGTGCCAGTAGTGGGACGGGGAACACCGGGGAGCTGTTTTTT.

This chain links TRBV7-8 with TRBJ2-7; 14 bases map to TRBD2. The CDR3 extends over 15 amino acids. The V gene's germline CDR1 is SGHVS and CDR2 FQNEAQ. J was trimmed by 4 bases and V by 4 bases; bases with no gene match: 3. The CDR3 here is CASSSGLAGGYEQYF. As DNA, the CDR3 is TGTGCCAGCAGCTCCGGACTAGCGGGAGGTTACGAGCAGTACTTC.

V gene TRBV27 combines with J gene TRBJ1-2; 9 bases agree with TRBD1. Unmatched junction bases numbered 18, after V lost 6 bases and J lost 4 bases. Germline V gene lookup returns CDR1 MNHEY and CDR2 SMNVEV (reference sequence). This CDR3 spans 18 amino acids. The CDR3 spells CASSSGGAPQGAGYGYTF. DNA of the CDR3: TGTGCCAGCAGCTCAGGGGGGGCCCCACAGGGGGCGGGCTATGGCTACACCTTC.

The genes are TRBV7-8 and TRBJ2-7; D unresolved. Deletions cut 4 bases from V and 12 bases from J, with 19 bases between. CDR1 is SGHVS, CDR2 FQNEAQ, per germline. The CDR3 is 13 residues long. CDR3 amino acids: CASSSRTRETVYF. CDR3 bases: TGTGCCAGCAGCTCCCGGACGCGTGAAACCGTGTACTTC.

The genes are TRBV7-4 and TRBJ2-3; 8 nucleotides match TRBD2. The CDR3 is 13 residues long. The junction had 8 bases not matched to a gene; V was cut back by 3 bases and J by 12 bases. CDR1 SGHVT and CDR2 SQSDAQ come from the germline V gene. The CDR3 loop is CASSFLAGTLQYF. Written as DNA, the CDR3 is TGTGCCAGCAGCTTTTTAGCGGGGACGTTACAGTATTTT.

V and J are TRBV4-2 and TRBJ2-7; D call uncertain. The CDR3 extends over 15 amino acids. V lost 0 bases, J lost 3 bases, and 12 bases lay in between. Germline CDR1 is LGHNA and CDR2 is YNFKEQ. The CDR3 coding sequence is TGTGCCAGCAGCCAAGAGGTGGGCTGGTTCTACGAGCAGTACTTC. It yields the protein CASSQEVGWFYEQYF.

The chain recombines TRBV7-2 with TRBJ2-4, with 11 bases fitting TRBD1. This CDR3 spans 14 amino acids. Germline CDR1 and CDR2: SGHTA and FQGNSA. J was trimmed by 8 bases and V by 8 bases; bases with no gene match: 8. CDR3 region: CASGQGANRDIQYF. The CDR3, as DNA: TGTGCCAGCGGACAGGGGGCCAACAGGGACATTCAGTACTTC.

The chain combines TRBV19 with TRBJ1-2; maybe TRBD1 (5 bases). The CDR3 totals 15 residues. Germline loops: CDR1 LNHDA, CDR2 SQIVND (reference sequence). The ends were cut back, 2 bases at V and 2 bases at J, with 12 bases in the middle. The chain's CDR3 is CASSISAGRNYGYTF. The CDR3 DNA reads TGTGCCAGTAGTATATCCGCAGGGCGAAACTATGGCTACACCTTC.

The chain recombines TRBV2 with TRBJ1-2; the match to TRBD1 covers 7 bases. The V gene's germline CDR1 is SNHLY and CDR2 FYNNEI. This CDR3 region has 15 residues. V dropped 7 bases and J dropped 4; count of bases not matched to a gene: 12. The CDR3 here is CASTSATAGGYGYTF. The CDR3, as DNA: TGTGCCAGCACCTCGGCGACGGCAGGGGGCTATGGCTACACCTTC. The full variable domain, with the rest looked up from reference TRBV2 and TRBJ1-2, is EPEVTQTPSHQVTQMGQEVILRCVPISNHLYFYWYRQILGQKVEFLVSFYNNEISEKSEIFDDQFSVERPDGSNFTLKIRSTKLEDSAMYFCASTSATAGGYGYTFGSGTRLTVV.

The chain is built from TRBV4-1 and TRBJ1-5; 7 bases map to TRBD1. The trim removed 2 bases at V and 1 base at J, leaving 5 bases unmatched. CDR1 is MGHRA, CDR2 YSYEKL, per germline. This CDR3 is built from 16 residues. CDR3 loop: CASSQPYRGSNQPQHF. The CDR3, as DNA: TGCGCCAGCAGCCAACCGTACAGGGGCAGCAATCAGCCCCAGCATTTT.

V usage is TRBV28 and J usage is TRBJ1-1; perhaps TRBD1 as D (5 bases). The CDR3 runs 14 residues. Trimming stripped 5 bases from V and 3 bases from J, with 13 bases between. The germline CDR1 and CDR2 sequences are MDHEN and SYDVKM. CDR3 coding DNA: TGTGCCAGCAGTCCGGGGGGGAGTCACACTGAAGCTTTCTTT. Its protein is CASSPGGSHTEAFF.

The rearrangement links TRBV15 to TRBJ2-1; 9 nucleotides line up with TRBD2. J was trimmed by 5 bases and V by 5 bases; bases with no gene match: 13. Germline CDR1 LNHNV, CDR2 YYDKDF (reference sequence). The CDR3 sequence is 17 residues long. The CDR3 bases are TGTGCCACCAGCGCCCGGCCCCTAGCGGGATATAACAATGAGCAGTTCTTC. Encoded protein: CATSARPLAGYNNEQFF.

The chain is built from TRBV28 and TRBJ2-1; 8 nucleotides line up with TRBD2. This CDR3 is built from 16 residues. Trimming removed 2 bases from V and 10 bases from J; junction bases left unmatched: 13. The germline gives CDR1 MDHEN, CDR2 SYDVKM. CDR3 nucleotide sequence: TGTGCCAGCAGTTTAACCCGGACTAGCCGGGGCCGGGAGCAGTTCTTC. Translating it yields CASSLTRTSRGREQFF.

CDR3 in amino acids: CAISEPPAGDSPDTQYF. The CDR3 DNA is TGTGCCATCAGTGAACCCCCCGCGGGAGACAGCCCAGATACGCAGTATTTT. V gene TRBV10-3 combines with J gene TRBJ2-3; 7 bases map to TRBD2. Germline V gene lookup returns CDR1 ENHRY and CDR2 SYGVKD. Trimming cost V 3 bases and J 4 bases; bases outside gene matches: 13. The CDR3 covers 17 residues.

About this clone itself: The same CDR3 also results from other DNA sequences found in this sample. V is TRBV19 and J is TRBJ2-1, with 13 bases lining up with TRBD2. The ends lost 5 bases at V and 4 bases at J; junction bases unmatched: 2. This CDR3 is built from 15 residues. Germline values: CDR1 LNHDA, CDR2 SQIVND (reference sequence). The CDR3 DNA follows: TGTGCCAGTAGTCGGACTAGCGGGAGTTACAATGAGCAGTTCTTC. This encodes CASSRTSGSYNEQFF.

CDR3 protein: CASSQESSPGTYEQYF. CDR3 sequence (DNA): TGTGCCAGCAGCCAAGAGTCAAGCCCTGGGACCTACGAGCAGTACTTC. The chain recombines TRBV4-2 with TRBJ2-7; D call uncertain. Per the germline V gene, CDR1 is LGHNA and CDR2 is YNFKEQ. This CDR3 is built from 16 residues. Trimming shortened V by 0 bases and J by 2 bases, and 14 bases separated the two germline ends.

This clone occurred a few times. A read error may produce the germline difference seen at one junction end. Other DNA sequences within the sample encode an identical CDR3. This sequence joins TRBV7-7 and TRBJ2-5; 7 bases are shared with TRBD2. In germline, CDR1 is SSHAT, CDR2 FNYEAQ (reference sequence). This CDR3 has 15 residues. CDR3 residues: CASSLASGGQETQYF. The CDR3 DNA follows: TGTGCTAGCAGCTTAGCGTCGGGGGGCCAAGAGACCCAGTACTTC.

This chain uses TRBV6-5 with TRBJ2-6; D ambiguous. Deletions cut 2 bases from V and 2 bases from J, with 7 bases between. Germline V gene data show CDR1 as MNHEY and CDR2 as SVGAGI. This CDR3 spans 15 amino acids. The CDR3 DNA reads TGTGCCAGCAGTTACGAGGTCCCTGGGGCCAACGTCCTGACTTTC. The encoded protein is CASSYEVPGANVLTF.

This chain links TRBV5-4 with TRBJ1-1; the match to TRBD1 covers 9 bases. Germline V gives CDR1 SGHNT, CDR2 YYREEE (reference sequence). The CDR3 is 14 amino acids. The V gene end was trimmed by 4 bases and the J gene end by 1 base; junction bases not matched to a gene: 2. For the CDR3, the DNA is TGTGCCAGCAGCCCGGACAGGGGGAACACTGAAGCTTTCTTT. This codes for CASSPDRGNTEAFF.

The rearrangement links TRBV5-1 to TRBJ2-2; perhaps TRBD2 as D (6 bases). The V end was cut by 4 bases, the J end by 0 bases, with 13 bases between. Germline V gene sequence: CDR1 SGHRS, CDR2 YFSETQ. This CDR3 has 16 amino acids. CDR3 region: CASSVLGGANTGELFF. Written as DNA, the CDR3 is TGCGCCAGCAGCGTCCTAGGAGGGGCGAACACCGGGGAGCTGTTTTTT.

The chain uses TRBV7-2 and TRBJ2-2; D is uncertain. Germline loops: CDR1 SGHTA, CDR2 FQGNSA. The CDR3 is made up of 15 amino acids. The germline V and J ends were trimmed by 0 bases and 1 base, with 6 bases remaining between them. The chain's CDR3 is CASSLAKGNTGELFF. The DNA for the CDR3 is TGTGCCAGCAGCTTAGCGAAAGGGAACACCGGGGAGCTGTTTTTT.